A single T cell receptor (beta chain) is shown here with its context. The antigen remains unidentified. The data were taken from a study of cytomegalovirus exposure and HLA in healthy donors. On the study more broadly: Early released data comprised tens of millions of unique TCRs from HLA-typed donors. Most donors, roughly 77% of 398 genotyped, fell in the Caucasian-associated ancestry cluster.

PCR used 60 Vbeta primers and 13 Jbeta primers. Some clones are missing from TCRdb's copy, which holds only in-frame ones; the method was immunoSEQ multiplex PCR. The data show about 93,000 clones, 65% to 85% seen once. The study's findings and limits: Some highly shared sequence variants likely arose as a pipeline artifact. In an earlier analysis, in approximately 630 donors, most V segments appeared productive either ~90% or ~30% of the time.

CDR1 is MNHEY, CDR2 SMNVEV, per germline (reference sequence). The V gene lost 5 bases and the J gene lost 2 bases, with 28 bases spanning the gap. The CDR3 is 19 amino acids. The sequencing input was PBMCs. The chain employs TRBV27 and TRBJ2-7; D is possibly TRBD2 (5 bases). The TCR comes from a man aged 45 to 65 in good health and CMV-seronegative. CDR3 coding DNA: TGTGCCAGCAGTATAATGGGCGGGCAATTTGGAAGTAGTCCCTACGAGCAGTACTTC. This encodes CASSIMGGQFGSSPYEQYF.